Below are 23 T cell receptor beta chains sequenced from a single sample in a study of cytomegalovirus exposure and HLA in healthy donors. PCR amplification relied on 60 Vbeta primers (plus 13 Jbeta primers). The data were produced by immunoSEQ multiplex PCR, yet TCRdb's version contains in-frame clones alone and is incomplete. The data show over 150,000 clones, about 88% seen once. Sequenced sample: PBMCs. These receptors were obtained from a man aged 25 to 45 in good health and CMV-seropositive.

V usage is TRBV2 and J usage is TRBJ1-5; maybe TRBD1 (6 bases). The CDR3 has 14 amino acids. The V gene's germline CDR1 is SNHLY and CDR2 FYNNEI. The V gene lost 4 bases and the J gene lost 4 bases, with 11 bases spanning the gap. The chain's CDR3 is CASSAGTLNQPQHF. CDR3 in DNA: TGTGCCAGCAGTGCCGGGACACTTAATCAGCCCCAGCATTTT.

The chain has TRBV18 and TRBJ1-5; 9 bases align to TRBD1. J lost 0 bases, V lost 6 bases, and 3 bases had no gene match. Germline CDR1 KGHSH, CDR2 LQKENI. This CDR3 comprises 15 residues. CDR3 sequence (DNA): TGTGCCAGCTCCGGACAGGGGTATAGCAATCAGCCCCAGCATTTT. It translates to CASSGQGYSNQPQHF. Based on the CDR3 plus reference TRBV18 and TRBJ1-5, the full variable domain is NAGVMQNPRHLVRRRGQEARLRCSPMKGHSHVYWYRQLPEEGLKFMVYLQKENIIDESGMPKERFSAEFPKEGPSILRIQQVVRGDSAAYFCASSGQGYSNQPQHFGDGTRLSIL.

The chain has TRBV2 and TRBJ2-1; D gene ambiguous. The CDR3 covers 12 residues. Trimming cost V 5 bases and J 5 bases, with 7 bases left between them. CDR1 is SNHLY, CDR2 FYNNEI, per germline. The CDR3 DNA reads TGTGCCAGCAGTCCCGGTGACAATGAGCAGTTCTTC. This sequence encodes CASSPGDNEQFF.

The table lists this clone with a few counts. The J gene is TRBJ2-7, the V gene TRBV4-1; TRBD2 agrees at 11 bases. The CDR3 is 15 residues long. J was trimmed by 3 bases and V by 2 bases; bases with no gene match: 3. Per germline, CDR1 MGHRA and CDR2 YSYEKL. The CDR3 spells CASSQTSGSLYEQYF. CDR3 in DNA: TGCGCCAGCAGCCAAACTAGCGGGAGTCTCTACGAGCAGTACTTC.

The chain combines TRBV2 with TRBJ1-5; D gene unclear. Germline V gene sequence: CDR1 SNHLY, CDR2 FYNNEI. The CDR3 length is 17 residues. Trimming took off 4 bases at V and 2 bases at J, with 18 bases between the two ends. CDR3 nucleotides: TGTGCCAGCAGTGGGTTCGGGAGCTCGAGGGGCAATCAGCCCCAGCATTTT. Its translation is CASSGFGSSRGNQPQHF.

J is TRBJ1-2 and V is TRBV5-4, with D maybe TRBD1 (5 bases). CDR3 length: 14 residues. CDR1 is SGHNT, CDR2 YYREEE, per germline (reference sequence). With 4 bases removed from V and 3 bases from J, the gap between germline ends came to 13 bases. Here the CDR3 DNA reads TGTGCCAGCAGCAACCGACAGAGCGACTATGGCTACACCTTC. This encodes CASSNRQSDYGYTF.

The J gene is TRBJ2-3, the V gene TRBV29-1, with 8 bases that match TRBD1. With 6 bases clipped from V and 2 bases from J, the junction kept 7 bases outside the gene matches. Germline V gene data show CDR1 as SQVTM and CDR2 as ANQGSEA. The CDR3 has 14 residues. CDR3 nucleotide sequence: TGCAGCGTCACCGGGACAGGATACACAGATACGCAGTATTTT. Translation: CSVTGTGYTDTQYF.

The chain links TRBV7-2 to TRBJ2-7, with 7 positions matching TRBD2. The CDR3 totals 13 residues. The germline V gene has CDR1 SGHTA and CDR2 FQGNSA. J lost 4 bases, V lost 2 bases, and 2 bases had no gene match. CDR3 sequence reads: CASSLPGGYEQYV. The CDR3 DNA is TGTGCCAGCAGCTTACCGGGGGGATACGAGCAGTACGTC.

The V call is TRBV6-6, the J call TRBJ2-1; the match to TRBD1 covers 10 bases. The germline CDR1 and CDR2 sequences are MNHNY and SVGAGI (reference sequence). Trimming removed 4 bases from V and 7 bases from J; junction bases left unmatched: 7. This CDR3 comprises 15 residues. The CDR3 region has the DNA TGTGCCAGCAGTTCTAGAGGGACAGGGGTGAATGAGCAGTTCTTC. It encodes CASSSRGTGVNEQFF.

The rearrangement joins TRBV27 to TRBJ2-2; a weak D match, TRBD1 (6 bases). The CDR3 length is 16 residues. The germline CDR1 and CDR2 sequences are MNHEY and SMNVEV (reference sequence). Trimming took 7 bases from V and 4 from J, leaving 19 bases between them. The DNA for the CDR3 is TGTGCCAGCACGCTGCGAGGGGGACACGGCACCGGGGAGCTGTTTTTT. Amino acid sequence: CASTLRGGHGTGELFF.

The CDR3 reads CASSRLADISYNEQFF. The CDR3 coding sequence is TGTGCCAGCAGTAGATTAGCGGATATCTCCTACAATGAGCAGTTCTTC. J is TRBJ2-1 and V is TRBV2; weak D call: TRBD2 (6 bases). The CDR3 is 16 amino acids. Trimming took 5 bases from V and 0 from J, leaving 14 bases between them. Germline CDR1 and CDR2: SNHLY and FYNNEI.

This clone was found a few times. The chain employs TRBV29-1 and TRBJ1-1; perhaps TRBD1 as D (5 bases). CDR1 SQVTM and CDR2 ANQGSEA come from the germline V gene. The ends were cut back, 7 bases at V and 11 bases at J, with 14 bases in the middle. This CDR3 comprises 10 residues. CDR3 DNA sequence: TGCAGCGCCCAGGGCCGACGGGCTTTCTTT. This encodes CSAQGRRAFF.

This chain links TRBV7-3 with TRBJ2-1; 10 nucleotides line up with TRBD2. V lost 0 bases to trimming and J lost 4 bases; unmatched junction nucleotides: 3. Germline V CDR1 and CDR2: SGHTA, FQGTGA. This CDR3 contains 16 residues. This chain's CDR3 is CASSLTPSGRYNEQFF. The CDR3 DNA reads TGTGCCAGCAGCTTAACCCCTAGCGGGAGATACAATGAGCAGTTCTTC.

CDR3 sequence reads: CASSYGLAGGADTQYF. CDR3 DNA: TGTGCCAGCAGTTACGGACTAGCGGGAGGGGCAGATACGCAGTATTTT. The chain carries TRBV6-5 and TRBJ2-3, with 15 nucleotides matching TRBD2. The CDR3 has 16 residues. Germline values: CDR1 MNHEY, CDR2 SVGAGI. The V segment lost 2 bases and the J segment 4 bases; nucleotides outside the gene matches: 1.

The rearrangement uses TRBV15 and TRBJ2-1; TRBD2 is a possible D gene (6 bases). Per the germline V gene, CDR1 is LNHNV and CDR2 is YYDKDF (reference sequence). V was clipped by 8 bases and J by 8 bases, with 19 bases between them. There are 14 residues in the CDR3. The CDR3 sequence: CATGGLPLLYEQFF. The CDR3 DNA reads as TGTGCCACCGGAGGACTACCCCTACTCTATGAGCAGTTCTTC.

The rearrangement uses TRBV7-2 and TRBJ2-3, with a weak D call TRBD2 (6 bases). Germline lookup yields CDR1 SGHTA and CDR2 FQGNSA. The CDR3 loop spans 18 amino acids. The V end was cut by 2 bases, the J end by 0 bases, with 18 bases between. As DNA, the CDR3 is TGTGCCAGCAGCTTAAGGGGTCGTGCGGGGCCTAGCACAGATACGCAGTATTTT. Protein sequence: CASSLRGRAGPSTDTQYF.

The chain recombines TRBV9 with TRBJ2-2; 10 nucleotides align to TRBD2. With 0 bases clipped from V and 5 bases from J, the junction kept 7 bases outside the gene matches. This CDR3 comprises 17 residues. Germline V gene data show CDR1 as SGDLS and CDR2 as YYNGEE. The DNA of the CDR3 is TGTGCCAGCAGCGTAGTCTCTAGCGGGAGTAGAACCGGGGAGCTGTTTTTT. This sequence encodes CASSVVSSGSRTGELFF.

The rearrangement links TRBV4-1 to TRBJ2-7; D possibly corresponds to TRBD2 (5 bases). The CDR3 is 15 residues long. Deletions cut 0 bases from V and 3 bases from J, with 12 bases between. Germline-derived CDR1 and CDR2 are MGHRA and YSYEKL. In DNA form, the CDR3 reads TGCGCCAGCAGCCAAGATCGGTCAGACTACTACGAGCAGTACTTC. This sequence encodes CASSQDRSDYYEQYF.

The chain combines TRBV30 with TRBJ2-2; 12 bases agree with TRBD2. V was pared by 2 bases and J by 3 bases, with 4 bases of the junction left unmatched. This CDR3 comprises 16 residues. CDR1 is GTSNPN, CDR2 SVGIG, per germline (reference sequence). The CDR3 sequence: CAWSPGLAGYTGELFF. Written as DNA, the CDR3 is TGTGCCTGGAGTCCAGGACTAGCGGGATACACCGGGGAGCTGTTTTTT.

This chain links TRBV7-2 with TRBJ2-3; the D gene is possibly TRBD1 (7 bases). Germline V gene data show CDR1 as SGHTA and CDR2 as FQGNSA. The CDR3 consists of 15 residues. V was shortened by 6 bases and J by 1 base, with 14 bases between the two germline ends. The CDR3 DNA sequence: TGTGCCAGCAGTCACGGCGGGACAGGCACAGATACGCAGTATTTT. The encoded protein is CASSHGGTGTDTQYF.

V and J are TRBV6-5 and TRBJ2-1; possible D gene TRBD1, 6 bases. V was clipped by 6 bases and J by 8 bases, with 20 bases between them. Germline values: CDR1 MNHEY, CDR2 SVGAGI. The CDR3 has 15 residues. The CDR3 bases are TGTGCCAGCAGCTCTCCGAGGCAGGGGATAGATGAGCAGTTCTTC. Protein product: CASSSPRQGIDEQFF.

Here the CDR3 DNA reads TGTGCCAGCAGTGACTCGGGACTAGCGGGAAAATACGGGGAGCTGTTTTTT. Amino acid sequence: CASSDSGLAGKYGELFF. The chain uses TRBV6-4 and TRBJ2-2, with 13 bases identical to TRBD2. This CDR3 spans 17 amino acids. Trimming removed 0 bases from V and 7 bases from J; junction bases left unmatched: 5. Germline CDR1 and CDR2: MRHNA and SNTAGT.

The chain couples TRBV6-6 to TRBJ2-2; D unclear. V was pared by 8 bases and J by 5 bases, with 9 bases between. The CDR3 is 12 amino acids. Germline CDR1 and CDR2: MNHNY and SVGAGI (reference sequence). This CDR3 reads CASGRVTGELFF. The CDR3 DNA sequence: TGTGCCAGCGGTAGAGTAACCGGGGAGCTGTTTTTT.